Presented here are 5 T cell receptor beta chains from one specimen sequenced in a study of blood T cell repertoires in COVID-19. Some clones are missing from TCRdb's copy, which holds only in-frame ones; the method was immunoSEQ multiplex PCR. The sample yields 150,000 or so clones, approximately 86% seen once. Sequenced: peripheral blood. These TCRs come from a man aged 60-69 years who had recovered from COVID-19.

The chain is built from TRBV30 and TRBJ2-7; a possible D gene is TRBD2 (6 bases). Trimming left V 5 bases short and J 2 bases short, with 10 bases between. The CDR3 sequence is 12 residues long. The germline CDR1 and CDR2 sequences are GTSNPN and SVGIG (reference sequence). This CDR3 reads CAWGGVTYEQYF. CDR3 in DNA: TGTGCCTGGGGCGGGGTTACCTACGAGCAGTACTTC.

The CDR3 region has the DNA TGTGCCAGCAGCAGGATCCACCGGGACAGTCAGACTGAAGCTTTCTTT. Protein sequence: CASSRIHRDSQTEAFF. The rearrangement links TRBV13 to TRBJ1-1; TRBD1 matches 7 bases. The CDR3 runs 16 residues. Germline CDR1 and CDR2: PRHDT and FYEKMQ (reference sequence). V lost 5 bases and J lost 5; bases outside the gene matches: 14.

This chain links TRBV7-8 with TRBJ1-1; 7 nucleotides agree with TRBD1. V lost 2 bases and J lost 0; bases outside the gene matches: 6. This CDR3 contains 16 residues. Germline-derived CDR1 and CDR2 are SGHVS and FQNEAQ. The CDR3 DNA reads TGTGCCAGCAGCTTAAGGGGCAGGGGGATGAACACTGAAGCTTTCTTT. Amino acid sequence: CASSLRGRGMNTEAFF.

For this clone: At one boundary the junction diverges from the germline segment, which might be a read error. The J gene is TRBJ2-5, the V gene TRBV7-7, with 9 bases matching TRBD2. The CDR3 sequence is 16 residues long. Germline values: CDR1 SSHAT, CDR2 FNYEAQ (reference sequence). DNA of the CDR3: TGTGCTAGCAGCGGGGAGCCTAGCGGGGATCAAGAGACCCAGTACTTC. Translated: CASSGEPSGDQETQYF.

The rearrangement joins TRBV24-1 to TRBJ2-3; 8 bases align to TRBD1. Germline V CDR1 and CDR2: KGHDR, SFDVKD. The CDR3 contains 15 residues. Losses at the gene ends were 3 bases for V and 5 bases for J; bases not matched to a gene: 6. This chain's CDR3 is CATSDLQGDRDTQYF. As DNA, the CDR3 is TGTGCCACCAGTGATCTACAGGGGGATAGAGATACGCAGTATTTT.